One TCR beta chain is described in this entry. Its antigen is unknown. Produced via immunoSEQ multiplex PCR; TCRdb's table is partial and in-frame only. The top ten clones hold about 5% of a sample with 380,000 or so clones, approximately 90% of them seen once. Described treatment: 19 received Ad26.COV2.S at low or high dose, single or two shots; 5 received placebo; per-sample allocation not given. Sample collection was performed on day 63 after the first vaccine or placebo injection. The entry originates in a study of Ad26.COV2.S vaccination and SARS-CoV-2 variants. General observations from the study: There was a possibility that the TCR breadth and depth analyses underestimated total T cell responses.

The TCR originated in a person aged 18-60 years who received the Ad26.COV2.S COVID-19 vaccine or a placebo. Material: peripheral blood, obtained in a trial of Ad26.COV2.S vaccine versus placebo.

The CDR3 DNA follows: TGTGCCAGCTCGCAACAAGGTAGCTCCTATAATTCACCCCTCCACTTT. Its protein product is CASSQQGSSYNSPLHF. The V call is TRBV18, the J call TRBJ1-6; D not certain. CDR1 KGHSH and CDR2 LQKENI come from the germline V gene. The CDR3 has 16 amino acids. The V gene lost 6 bases and the J gene lost 0 bases, with 12 bases spanning the gap.